This TCR beta chain originates from a study of cytomegalovirus exposure and HLA in healthy donors. Study-wide findings and caveats: TCR beta chains numbering some 150 were designated cytomegalovirus-associated. There were several of the most significant clusters that appeared linked to common viral pathogens in a later analysis. Presence/absence results assume similar sequencing depth per donor, which may not hold. TCR beta sequences reportedly predicted most subjects' HLA-A and HLA-B alleles accurately.

Worth noting for this clone: The antigen remains undetermined.

V lost 5 bases to trimming and J lost 5 bases, with 15 bases between them. Germline V gene lookup returns CDR1 MNHNS and CDR2 SASEGT. CDR3 size: 14 residues. Amplification used 60 Vbeta primers and 13 Jbeta primers. Clones were read by immunoSEQ multiplex PCR, and TCRdb kept only the in-frame ones, dropping some. The profile shows fewer than 200,000 clones, about four fifths of them singletons. The material sequenced was PBMCs. This chain uses TRBV6-1 with TRBJ1-2; D is ambiguous. This TCR came from a woman aged 25 to 39 in good health and CMV-seropositive. CDR3 protein: CASSLGGPPYGYTF. The CDR3 region has the DNA TGTGCCAGCAGTCTGGGAGGTCCCCCGTATGGCTACACCTTC.